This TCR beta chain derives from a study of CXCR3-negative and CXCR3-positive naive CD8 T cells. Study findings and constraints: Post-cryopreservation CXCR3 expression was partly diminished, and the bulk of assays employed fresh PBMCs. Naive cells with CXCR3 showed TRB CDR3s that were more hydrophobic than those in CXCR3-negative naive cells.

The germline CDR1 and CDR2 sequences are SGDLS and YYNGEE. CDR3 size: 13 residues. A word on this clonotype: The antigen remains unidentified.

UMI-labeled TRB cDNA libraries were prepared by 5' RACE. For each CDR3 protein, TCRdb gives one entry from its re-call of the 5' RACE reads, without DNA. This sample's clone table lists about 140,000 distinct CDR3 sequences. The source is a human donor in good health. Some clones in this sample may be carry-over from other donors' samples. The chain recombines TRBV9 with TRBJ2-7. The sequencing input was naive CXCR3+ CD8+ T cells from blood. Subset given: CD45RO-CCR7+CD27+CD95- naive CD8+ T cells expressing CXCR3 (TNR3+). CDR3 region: CASSPQTTYEQYF.